This T cell receptor beta chain was recorded in a study of T cell responses to AZD1222 COVID-19 vaccine. Study-wide findings and caveats: The study found Spike-specific TCR breadth and depth rose after two AZD1222 doses.

This clone was found a few times. Its antigen is not known. Some clones are missing from TCRdb's copy, which holds only in-frame ones; the method was immunoSEQ multiplex PCR. The sample holds 87,000 or so clones, around 87% seen once. The CDR3 spans 16 residues. Looked up from germline, CDR1 is LGHNA and CDR2 is YSLEER. Losses at the gene ends were 2 bases for V and 4 bases for J; bases not matched to a gene: 8. The starting material was peripheral blood, obtained on day 0 of AZD1222 vaccination. V gene TRBV4-3 combines with J gene TRBJ2-3, with 8 bases matching TRBD2. This receptor was taken from an adult in good health. CDR3 loop: CASSQTHGGGSDTQYF. CDR3 DNA: TGCGCCAGCAGCCAAACTCACGGGGGGGGGTCAGATACGCAGTATTTT.